This is a list of T cell receptor beta chains from one sample in a study of shared clonotypes between healthy human individuals. Clones were sequenced by immunoSEQ multiplex PCR, and TCRdb holds only the in-frame ones, with some missing. Of about 2,200,000 clones in the sample, about 93% were seen once. The sequencing input was naive CD8+ T cells from PBMCs. All receptors derive from a man between 18 and 29 years old in good health. Some clones in this sample may be carry-over from other donors' samples. The CDR3 runs from the conserved cysteine through the conserved F or W. Each record gives: CDR3 protein, CDR3 DNA, V gene, D gene, J gene, clone size. The D gene is left open where the match is weak. Size tells how often a clone was seen (once, few, many) or the class of an expanded clone, and some rows leave it out.

CASSEASHINSYEQYF	TGTGCCAGCAGTGAAGCCAGCCATATAAACTCCTACGAGCAGTACTTC	TRBV2	-	TRBJ2-7	-
CASSLSRGRAGELFF	TGTGCCAGCAGTTTATCGAGAGGGCGTGCCGGGGAGCTGTTTTTT	TRBV27	-	TRBJ2-2	once
CASSLGDNQPQHF	TGTGCCAGCAGCTTGGGAGATAATCAGCCCCAGCATTTT	TRBV5-6	-	TRBJ1-5	few
CASSQDGVGYGYTF	TGTGCCAGCAGCCAAGATGGAGTGGGCTATGGCTACACCTTC	TRBV4-2	-	TRBJ1-2	few
CASSQTGGDSAKNIQYF	TGTGCCAGCAGCCAGACAGGGGGCGACTCGGCCAAAAACATTCAGTACTTC	TRBV7-9	TRBD1	TRBJ2-4	-
CASSLEDRGSYEQYF	TGTGCCAGCAGCTTAGAAGACAGGGGCTCCTACGAGCAGTACTTC	TRBV7-8	TRBD1	TRBJ2-7	-
CSVARRGAGNYGYTF	TGCAGCGTCGCCCGCCGGGGCGCTGGAAACTATGGCTACACCTTC	TRBV29-1	-	TRBJ1-2	-
CASSPSGQGDQEKLFF	TGTGCCAGCAGCCCCTCGGGACAGGGGGATCAGGAAAAACTGTTTTTT	TRBV4-2	TRBD1	TRBJ1-4	-
CASSSERSYNEQFF	TGTGCCAGCAGCTCAGAAAGGTCATACAATGAGCAGTTCTTC	TRBV11-2	-	TRBJ2-1	once
CASSLLAAPRGGEQFF	TGTGCCAGCAGTCTACTAGCGGCCCCACGGGGGGGTGAGCAGTTCTTC	TRBV6-6	TRBD2	TRBJ2-1	-
CASSQDWAGTGENTEAFF	TGTGCCAGCAGCCAAGATTGGGCTGGGACAGGGGAGAACACTGAAGCTTTCTTT	TRBV4-2	TRBD1	TRBJ1-1	-
CASSRGTEAFF	TGTGCCAGCTCCCGGGGCACTGAAGCTTTCTTT	TRBV9	-	TRBJ1-1	-
CASSETGDTEAFF	TGTGCCAGCAGCGAAACAGGGGACACTGAAGCTTTCTTT	TRBV11-3	TRBD1	TRBJ1-1	-
CASRISGTSTDTQYF	TGTGCCAGCAGGATATCCGGGACTTCTACAGATACGCAGTATTTT	TRBV5-4	-	TRBJ2-3	once
CASSLLGAGETQYF	TGTGCCAGCAGTTTACTGGGGGCAGGGGAGACCCAGTACTTC	TRBV27	-	TRBJ2-5	-
CASSFMDSPQPQHF	TGTGCCAGCAGTTTTATGGACAGTCCGCAGCCCCAGCATTTT	TRBV28	-	TRBJ1-5	-
CASSLGAGGAWQPQHF	TGTGCCAGCAGCTTAGGTGCAGGGGGCGCGTGGCAGCCCCAGCATTTT	TRBV7-8	TRBD1	TRBJ1-5	-
CATRPLGSSYNEQFF	TGTGCCACACGCCCTCTAGGTTCCTCCTACAATGAGCAGTTCTTC	TRBV6-5	-	TRBJ2-1	once
CASSEGGGTRTHEQYF	TGTGCCAGCAGTGAAGGAGGGGGGACCCGAACCCACGAGCAGTACTTC	TRBV2	-	TRBJ2-7	once
CASSYSRSGHQPQHF	TGTGCCAGCAGTTACTCTCGCTCAGGGCACCAGCCCCAGCATTTT	TRBV6-6	-	TRBJ1-5	-
CASNSGQVRNYGYTF	TGCGCCAGCAATTCGGGTCAGGTCCGTAACTATGGCTACACCTTC	TRBV10-1	-	TRBJ1-2	-
CASSPQTGVDYGYTF	TGTGCCAGCAGTCCCCAGACAGGGGTCGACTATGGCTACACCTTC	TRBV28	TRBD1	TRBJ1-2	-
CASTPVGLAVGNQPQHF	TGCGCCAGCACCCCCGTAGGACTGGCGGTGGGCAATCAGCCCCAGCATTTT	TRBV4-1	-	TRBJ1-5	-
CASSLDGESYEQYF	TGTGCCAGCAGCTTGGATGGGGAGTCCTACGAGCAGTACTTC	TRBV5-4	-	TRBJ2-7	-
CASSSPQGGDTEAFF	TGTGCCAGCAGCTCGCCACAGGGTGGCGACACTGAAGCTTTCTTT	TRBV7-8	-	TRBJ1-1	once
CATSRDRGQQETQYF	TGTGCCACCAGCAGAGATCGGGGCCAGCAAGAGACCCAGTACTTC	TRBV15	-	TRBJ2-5	-
CASSPLGGHYEQYF	TGCGCCAGCAGCCCCCTAGGTGGACACTACGAGCAGTACTTC	TRBV4-3	-	TRBJ2-7	-
CAITSGGANYGYTF	TGTGCCATCACATCGGGAGGGGCTAACTATGGCTACACCTTC	TRBV10-3	-	TRBJ1-2	-
CASSPPVGNTEAFF	TGTGCCAGCAGCCCCCCGGTAGGGAACACTGAAGCTTTCTTT	TRBV7-9	-	TRBJ1-1	-
CSATSAQETQYF	TGCAGCGCGACTAGCGCACAAGAGACCCAGTACTTC	TRBV29-1	TRBD2	TRBJ2-5	-
CASAPDRRTSGDRNTGELFF	TGTGCTAGTGCCCCGGACAGGAGGACTAGCGGGGATAGGAACACCGGGGAGCTGTTTTTT	TRBV12-5	TRBD2	TRBJ2-2	-
CASSSGHLGAYNEQFF	TGTGCCAGTAGTAGCGGACACTTAGGGGCCTACAATGAGCAGTTCTTC	TRBV19	-	TRBJ2-1	-
CASSPLFIRGLNYEQYF	TGTGCCAGCAGCCCACTGTTCATTCGGGGACTGAACTACGAGCAGTACTTC	TRBV27	-	TRBJ2-7	-
CASSLGALAEQFF	TGTGCCAGCAGCTTAGGTGCACTAGCGGAGCAGTTCTTC	TRBV13	TRBD2	TRBJ2-1	-
CASSSQTGNTGELFF	TGTGCCAGCAGTTCTCAGACAGGGAACACCGGGGAGCTGTTTTTT	TRBV27	-	TRBJ2-2	-
CASSLRTGGSYEQYF	TGTGCCAGCAGTTTAAGGACAGGGGGTTCCTACGAGCAGTACTTC	TRBV27	TRBD1	TRBJ2-7	-
CASSQVGSGTEAFF	TGCGCCAGCAGCCAAGTGGGCAGCGGGACTGAAGCTTTCTTT	TRBV4-1	-	TRBJ1-1	-